What follows are 21 T cell receptor beta chains derived from one specimen sequenced in a study of T cells in Graves' hyperthyroidism and ophthalmopathy (dated by TCRdb to the late 2010s). The library was obtained by multiplex PCR. This sample was sequenced with an Illumina HiSeq 2000. The TCR beta CDR3 regions were amplified from the RNA transcripts. A first-round RT-PCR of the TCR CDR3 used the HTBI primer set with the Qiagen OneStep RT-PCR kit. The public reads were reprocessed in TCRdb via fastp at Q25 and MiXCR, keeping in-frame beta chains. Each entry is one CDR3 protein sequence, shown with its most common DNA and genes. In all, the sample holds some 550,000 distinct CDR3 sequences, and 20% to 25% of those were seen once. The top ten clonotypes cover less than 30% of the sample. The sample was blood. The receptor source for this set is a man between 18 and 35 years old with Graves' hyperthyroidism.

This clonotype was seen at least ten times. J is TRBJ1-1 and V is TRBV12-5; D gene ambiguous. The CDR3 is 11 amino acids. Looked up from germline, CDR1 is LGHNT and CDR2 is FRNRAP. Trimming removed 2 bases at V and 5 bases at J, with 3 bases between. DNA of the CDR3: TGTGCTAGTGGTTTGTTGACTGAAGCTTTCTTT. Encoded protein: CASGLLTEAFF.

Ten or more counts support this clonotype. V and J are TRBV12-3 or TRBV12-4 and TRBJ2-2; D is undetermined. V dropped 2 bases and J dropped 4 bases, with 8 bases sitting between them. The CDR3 extends over 14 amino acids. CDR3 region: CASSLSVPTGELFF. In nucleotides, the CDR3 is TGTGCCAGCAGTTTATCCGTTCCCACCGGGGAGCTGTTTTTT.

The chain recombines TRBV6-1 with TRBJ1-5; 9 bases match TRBD1. The CDR3 contains 15 residues. Germline V gene data show CDR1 as MNHNS and CDR2 as SASEGT. With 8 bases clipped from V and 4 bases from J, the junction kept 9 bases outside the gene matches. The CDR3 nucleotides read TGTGCCAGCGTCCGGGACAGGGCCCCTAATCAGCCCCAGCATTTT. As protein: CASVRDRAPNQPQHF.

This clonotype was counted ten times or more. The gene calls are TRBV30 and TRBJ2-5; D is possibly TRBD1 (5 bases). Per the germline V gene, CDR1 is GTSNPN and CDR2 is SVGIG (reference sequence). The length of the CDR3 is 13 residues. V lost 0 bases and J 1 base, leaving 6 bases between the germline ends. The CDR3, as DNA: TGTGCCTGGAGTGTAACAGGCCAAGAGACCCAGTACTTC. Translating it yields CAWSVTGQETQYF.

The rearrangement links TRBV5-1 to TRBJ2-5; 10 positions match TRBD2. The CDR3 is 15 residues long. Germline CDR1 is SGHRS and CDR2 is YFSETQ. V trimming: 3 bases; J trimming: 6 bases; junction bases outside the gene matches: 8. The CDR3 DNA reads as TGCGCCAGCAGCTCGGTGGTAGCGGGGGGAAAGACCCAGTACTTC. This encodes CASSSVVAGGKTQYF.

This clonotype was found many times. The V and J genes are TRBV2 and TRBJ2-7, with D perhaps TRBD1 (5 bases). Trimming took 7 bases from V and 4 from J, leaving 20 bases between them. Germline CDR1 reads SNHLY; CDR2 reads FYNNEI. The CDR3 consists of 15 residues. CDR3: CASTTTRAVGYEQYF. The CDR3 nucleotides read TGTGCCAGCACCACAACCAGGGCCGTGGGGTACGAGCAGTACTTC.

V is TRBV18 and J is TRBJ2-7; 7 bases are shared with TRBD2. Germline values: CDR1 KGHSH, CDR2 LQKENI. This CDR3 has 16 residues. Germline trimming cut 3 bases from V and 3 bases from J; bases unmatched to any gene: 11. CDR3 sequence reads: CASSPKGSGAFYEQYF. DNA of the CDR3: TGTGCCAGCTCACCTAAGGGCAGCGGGGCTTTCTACGAGCAGTACTTC.

The chain joins TRBV28 to TRBJ2-7; a weak D match, TRBD1 (5 bases). V lost 2 bases and J lost 3, with 11 bases in between. The CDR3 has 14 amino acids. CDR1 and CDR2 (germline): MDHEN, SYDVKM. The CDR3 nucleotides are TGTGCCAGCAGTTTAAAGGTCAGGGTCTACGAGCAGTACTTC. Residues: CASSLKVRVYEQYF.

This clonotype has a handful of counts. V and J are TRBV18 and TRBJ2-7; TRBD2 is a possible D gene (5 bases). Per germline, CDR1 KGHSH and CDR2 LQKENI. The CDR3 has 14 amino acids. Trimming removed 3 bases from V and 7 bases from J, with 16 bases in between. The CDR3 DNA is TGTGCCAGCTCACCCAACACCCCCGGGAAGGAGCAGTACTTC. The encoded protein is CASSPNTPGKEQYF.

This clonotype was seen only a few times. V is TRBV29-1 and J is TRBJ2-7, with 7 bases aligning to TRBD1. This CDR3 contains 15 residues. The trim removed 6 bases at V and 2 bases at J, leaving 13 bases unmatched. Germline CDR1 SQVTM, CDR2 ANQGSEA. This chain's CDR3 is CSVRKAGQGAYEQYF. The CDR3 DNA follows: TGCAGCGTACGGAAGGCCGGGCAGGGGGCCTACGAGCAGTACTTC.

The chain couples TRBV28 to TRBJ2-7, with D perhaps TRBD2 (6 bases). From germline, CDR1 is MDHEN and CDR2 SYDVKM. The length of the CDR3 is 11 residues. Trimming removed 6 bases at V and 7 bases at J, with 10 bases between. CDR3 protein: CASSTRGEQYF. CDR3 sequence (DNA): TGTGCCAGCAGCACCCGGGGGGAGCAGTACTTC.

As for this clonotype: Mismatch with germline at one junction end may stem from a read error. The CDR3 here is CASSYGTGSSDEQYF. DNA of the CDR3: TGTGCCAGCAGCTACGGGACAGGGAGCTCCGACGAGCAGTACTTC. The rearrangement uses TRBV7-2 and TRBJ2-7, with 9 bases identical to TRBD1. The CDR3 has 15 amino acids. CDR1 SGHTA and CDR2 FQGNSA come from the germline V gene.

The rearrangement links TRBV20-1 to TRBJ2-7; D ambiguous. The CDR3 runs to 13 residues. Trimming cost V 1 base and J 2 bases, with 9 bases left between them. The germline V gene has CDR1 DFQATT and CDR2 SNEGSKA (reference sequence). CDR3 in DNA: TGCAGTGCTAGAGTTGACGACCCCTACGAGCAGTACTTC. Translating it yields CSARVDDPYEQYF.

This clonotype was detected only a few times. The chain is built from TRBV19 and TRBJ1-5, with D possibly TRBD1 on 5 matching bases. The germline V and J ends were trimmed by 2 bases and 0 bases, with 11 bases remaining between them. The CDR3 sequence is 16 residues long. From germline, CDR1 is LNHDA and CDR2 SQIVND (reference sequence). The CDR3 DNA follows: TGTGCCAGTAGTATATTGGGGGAATATAGCAATCAGCCCCAGCATTTT. The encoded protein is CASSILGEYSNQPQHF.

There are many counts of this clonotype. This chain uses TRBV29-1 with TRBJ1-2; D is undetermined. CDR1 is SQVTM and CDR2 is ANQGSEA in the germline V gene. This CDR3 has 12 residues. V was cut by 4 bases and J by 0 bases, with 6 bases left in between. For the CDR3, the DNA is TGCAGCGTTGTGAAAACTAACTATGGCTACACCTTC. Translating gives CSVVKTNYGYTF.

The table lists this clonotype with many counts. This chain uses TRBV5-1 with TRBJ1-2; D possibly corresponds to TRBD1 (6 bases). Germline V gives CDR1 SGHRS, CDR2 YFSETQ. V was trimmed by 0 bases and J by 5 bases, leaving 14 bases between them. This CDR3 contains 15 residues. CDR3 amino acids: CASSLAPGADYGYTF. The CDR3 region has the DNA TGCGCCAGCAGCTTGGCCCCGGGGGCTGATTATGGCTACACCTTC. Combining the CDR3 with reference TRBV5-1 and TRBJ1-2 gives the whole variable domain KAGVTQTPRYLIKTRGQQVTLSCSPISGHRSVSWYQQTPGQGLQFLFEYFSETQRNKGNFPGRFSGRQFSNSRSEMNVSTLELGDSALYLCASSLAPGADYGYTFGSGTRLTVV.

This clonotype has ten or more counts. V gene TRBV6-1 combines with J gene TRBJ1-1, with D maybe TRBD1 (5 bases). There are 15 residues in the CDR3. V shed 2 bases and J shed 2 bases, with 12 bases lying between them. CDR1 and CDR2 (germline): MNHNS, SASEGT. Here the CDR3 reads CASSEPGLLNTEAFF. DNA for the CDR3: TGTGCCAGCAGTGAACCGGGACTCTTAAACACTGAAGCTTTCTTT.

V and J are TRBV30 and TRBJ2-7; 9 bases align to TRBD2. Germline CDR1 GTSNPN, CDR2 SVGIG (reference sequence). The CDR3 has 14 amino acids. Unmatched junction bases numbered 6, after V lost 3 bases and J lost 3 bases. The CDR3: CAWSKGLANYEQYF. DNA of the CDR3: TGTGCCTGGAGCAAGGGACTAGCAAACTACGAGCAGTACTTC.

This clonotype was recorded once. The V call is TRBV5-1, the J call TRBJ1-1, with D possibly being TRBD1 (5 bases). The V gene's germline CDR1 is SGHRS and CDR2 YFSETQ. The CDR3 has 14 residues. Trimming pared 0 bases from V and 4 bases from J, leaving 10 bases between. The CDR3 loop reads CASSLGQLSTEAFF. CDR3 in DNA: TGCGCCAGCAGCTTGGGACAGCTCTCCACTGAAGCTTTCTTT.

This clonotype was found many times. This chain links TRBV28 with TRBJ1-1; D remains ambiguous. Germline values: CDR1 MDHEN, CDR2 SYDVKM. The V end lost 5 bases, the J end lost 3 bases, and 13 bases lay between the germline ends. The CDR3 spans 14 residues. The CDR3, as DNA: TGTGCCAGCAGTCCACACTCGGTCCACACTGAAGCTTTCTTT. Translating gives CASSPHSVHTEAFF. The full variable domain, its missing parts supplied by reference TRBV28 and TRBJ1-1, is DVKVTQSSRYLVKRTGEKVFLECVQDMDHENMFWYRQDPGLGLRLIYFSYDVKMKEKGDIPEGYSVSREKKERFSLILESASTNQTSMYLCASSPHSVHTEAFFGQGTRLTVV.

Many counts were recorded for this clonotype. For the CDR3, the DNA is TGTGCCAGCACCCCGAGGGGGGATGGCTACACCTTC. Encoded protein: CASTPRGDGYTF. The chain carries TRBV6-2 or TRBV6-3 and TRBJ1-2; tentatively, D is TRBD1 (6 bases). The CDR3 covers 12 residues. Germline V gives CDR1 MNHEY, CDR2 SVGEGT. V was shortened by 7 bases and J by 6 bases, with 12 bases between the two germline ends.